Following are 15 T cell receptor beta chains from one sample sequenced in a study of tissue T cells after allogeneic stem cell transplantation. The assay was immunoSEQ multiplex PCR, and TCRdb's table has in-frame clones only and misses some. The table records about 3,200 clones, approximately 41% of them present only once. Time point noted: mouse harvest day 14 after allogeneic transplant. Each mouse received 10^7 T-cell-depleted marrow cells plus 10^6 splenic CD5+ T cells by tail vein. Material for sequencing was gut tissue. Receptors were obtained from a female BALB/c mouse given C57BL/6 T cells with graft-versus-host disease after an allogeneic hematopoietic cell transplant.

This clone was seen more than once but under ten times. Gene and germline names: mouse. The read comes to an end 1 residue before the CDR3 does, leaving the germline J gene to fill in the end. The genes are TRBV23 and TRBJ2-7; TRBD2 reflects the table's D call only, with no check against the DNA. This CDR3 is 14 amino acids long. Per germline, CDR1 KGHTA and CDR2 FQNQQP. CDR3 amino acids: CSSSQSGTGYEQYF. The sequenced part of the CDR3 DNA is TGCTCCAGCAGTCAATCCGGGACTGGGTATGAACAGTAC.

In its sample, this clone ranks as medium-sized (0.01 to 0.1%). Germline and genes: mouse. The read finishes 1 residue shy of the CDR3 end, and the germline J gene is used to complete it. J is TRBJ1-1 and V is TRBV12-1; perhaps TRBD1 as D (5 bases). The V gene's germline CDR1 is SGHSN and CDR2 HYEKVE. V lost 0 bases, J lost 0 bases, and 7 bases lay in between. The CDR3 sequence is 14 residues long. This CDR3 is CASSLRQPNTEVFF. The sequenced part of the CDR3 DNA is TGTGCCAGCTCTCTCCGACAGCCAAACACAGAAGTCTTC.

Details on this clone: The genes are named according to mouse. The CDR3 end lies 1 residue beyond the end of the read and is filled in from the germline J gene. This rearrangement joins TRBV3 to TRBJ2-1; TRBD1 agrees at 9 bases. The CDR3 is 14 residues long. V shed 5 bases, J shed 6 bases, and the junction held 5 bases outside the gene matches. Germline CDR1 SNHLY, CDR2 FYNGKV (reference sequence). CDR3 protein: CASSPRDRAAEQFF. CDR3 DNA, as far as it was read: TGTGCCAGCAGCCCCCGGGACAGGGCTGCTGAGCAGTTC.

This clone was observed once. Gene names and germline refer to mouse. Sequencing ends 1 residue short of the CDR3 end; the germline J gene provides the rest. V and J are TRBV26 and TRBJ1-2; 8 bases are a match to TRBD1. The germline CDR1 and CDR2 sequences are KGHPV and FQNQEV (reference sequence). Losses at the gene ends were 8 bases for V and 3 bases for J; bases not matched to a gene: 2. CDR3 length equals 12 residues. The DNA read from the CDR3 is TGTGCCAGCCGACAGGGGTACTCCGACTACACC. As protein: CASRQGYSDYT. Given in full, the CDR3 is CASRQGYSDYTF.

A few counts support this clone. The gene names here belong to mouse. CDR3 sequence: CASSQEGRGGNTLYF. The sequenced part of the CDR3 DNA is TGTGCCAGCAGCCAAGAGGGCAGGGGAGGAAATACGCTCTAT. V usage is TRBV2 and J usage is TRBJ1-3, with D possibly being TRBD1 (6 bases). Sequencing ends 1 residue short of the CDR3 end; the germline J gene provides the rest. Germline V gene data show CDR1 as LGHNA and CDR2 as YSYQKL. This CDR3 is built from 15 residues. The ends were cut back, 0 bases at V and 4 bases at J, with 10 bases in the middle.

This clone was seen a few times. The genes are named according to mouse. The read stops 1 residue short of the end of the CDR3; the missing end is completed from the germline J gene. This chain connects TRBV5 to TRBJ2-7; TRBD2 matches 11 bases. CDR1 is LGHNA, CDR2 YNLKQL, per germline (reference sequence). Trimming at V came to 1 base and at J to 3 bases, leaving 2 bases not matched to a gene. This CDR3 region has 15 residues. The covered CDR3 bases are TGTGCCAGCAGCCAAGGGACTGGGGGGCTCTATGAACAGTAC. Translated: CASSQGTGGLYEQY. The full CDR3 protein is CASSQGTGGLYEQYF.

As to this clone: Any gene name here is a mouse gene name. The read falls 1 residue short of the CDR3 end, and the missing part is taken from the germline J gene. V is TRBV29 and J is TRBJ1-1; the D is unclear. CDR1 and CDR2 (germline): MSHET, SYDVDS. Trimming cost V 7 bases and J 1 base, with 4 bases left between them. The CDR3 runs to 11 residues. Incomplete CDR3 DNA: TGTGCTAGCACCAAAAACACAGAAGTCTTC. It translates to CASTKNTEVF. In full, the CDR3 is CASTKNTEVFF.

This clone counts as large. Mouse gene names and germline throughout. The sequenced fragment ends 1 residue before the CDR3 boundary, so the rest is inferred from the germline J gene. The chain couples TRBV26 to TRBJ2-7, with TRBD1 as a possible D gene (5 bases). This CDR3 contains 12 residues. The V and J ends lost 4 bases and 4 bases respectively, with 8 bases between them. Germline V gene sequence: CDR1 KGHPV, CDR2 FQNQEV (reference sequence). Incomplete CDR3 DNA: TGTGCCAGCAGTCCGGACAAATATGAACAGTAC. As protein: CASSPDKYEQY. The full CDR3 sequence reads CASSPDKYEQYF.

Of note for this clone: Mouse germline and gene names are used. The CDR3 end lies 1 residue beyond the end of the read and is filled in from the germline J gene. The chain joins TRBV12-2 to TRBJ1-1, with a possible D match to TRBD1 (5 bases). CDR1 SGHLS and CDR2 HYDKME come from the germline V gene. The germline V and J ends were trimmed by 4 bases and 1 base, with 9 bases remaining between them. This CDR3 comprises 13 residues. The sequenced CDR3 bases are TGTGCCAGCTCGGGGGGTGGAAACACAGAAGTCTTC. It translates to CASSGGGNTEVF. The full CDR3 protein is CASSGGGNTEVFF. Variable domain in full (rest from reference TRBV12-2 and TRBJ1-1): NSGVVQSPRYIIKGKGERSILKCIPISGHLSVAWYQQTQGQELKFFIQHYDKMERDKGNLPSRFSVQQFDDYHSEMNMSALELEDSAVYFCASSGGGNTEVFFGKGTRLTVV.

Concerning this clone itself: Genes and germline come from the mouse. The read terminates 1 residue ahead of where the CDR3 ends, so the germline J gene completes it. This chain connects TRBV13-2 to TRBJ2-5; D might be TRBD1 (5 bases). The CDR3 is 16 residues long. The germline gives CDR1 NNHNN, CDR2 SYGAGS (reference sequence). Trimming pared 3 bases from V and 1 base from J, leaving 15 bases between. The chain's CDR3 is CASGGSPGRDQDTQYF. Partial CDR3 DNA: TGTGCCAGCGGTGGGAGCCCAGGGAGGGACCAAGACACCCAGTAC.

Note on this clone: Genes here carry mouse names. The covered CDR3 bases are TGTGCCAGCAGTCCAGGGGGCCCCTATGAACAGTAC. Translated: CASSPGGPYEQY. In full, the CDR3 is CASSPGGPYEQYF. V is TRBV26 and J is TRBJ2-7, with 8 nucleotides matching TRBD1. The read is 1 residue too short to cover the CDR3 end, so that end is filled in from the germline J gene. Trimming cost V 4 bases and J 2 bases; bases outside gene matches: 1. The CDR3 loop spans 13 amino acids. Germline V gene data show CDR1 as KGHPV and CDR2 as FQNQEV (reference sequence).

This clone was seen more than once but under ten times. Gene and germline names: mouse. The missing CDR3 end, 1 residue past where the read stops, is filled in from the germline J gene. The rearrangement uses TRBV4 and TRBJ1-6; a weak D match, TRBD1 (5 bases). TRBJ1-6 counts as an open reading frame of uncertain function. V lost 3 bases and J 3 bases, leaving 6 bases between the germline ends. The germline CDR1 and CDR2 sequences are LGHDT and YNNKQL (reference sequence). The length of the CDR3 is 14 residues. The chain's CDR3 is CASSYRDYNSPLYF. CDR3 DNA (partial): TGTGCCAGCAGCTACAGGGACTATAATTCGCCCCTCTAC.

A word on this clone: Gene names are the mouse ones. The sequence runs out 1 residue before the end of the CDR3; the remainder is reconstructed from the germline J gene. The chain couples TRBV26 to TRBJ1-4, with 9 nucleotides matching TRBD1. V trimming: 3 bases; J trimming: 4 bases; junction bases outside the gene matches: 3. The germline gives CDR1 KGHPV, CDR2 FQNQEV (reference sequence). The CDR3 is 15 amino acids. CDR3 residues: CASSLRDRVNERLFF. The part of the CDR3 DNA that was read is TGTGCCAGCAGTCTCCGGGACAGGGTCAACGAAAGATTATTT.

As concerns this clone: These gene names are mouse names. The CDR3 end lies 1 residue beyond the end of the read and is filled in from the germline J gene. The chain recombines TRBV1 with TRBJ2-7; D is undetermined. Germline CDR1 and CDR2: NSQYPW and LRSPGD (reference sequence). This CDR3 spans 12 amino acids. The ends were cut back, 4 bases at V and 4 bases at J, with 8 bases in the middle. This chain's CDR3 is CTCSGRDYEQYF. The sequenced CDR3 bases are TGCACCTGCAGTGGCCGGGATTATGAACAGTAC.

Worth noting for this clone: Genes and germline are mouse. The CDR3 extends 1 residue past the end of the read, so its final part is completed from the germline J gene. V is TRBV26 and J is TRBJ2-1, with a weak D call TRBD1 (6 bases). CDR3 size: 15 residues. V was clipped by 3 bases and J by 1 base, with 10 bases between them. Germline CDR1 and CDR2: KGHPV and FQNQEV (reference sequence). CDR3 protein: CASSLVGQNYAEQFF. CDR3 bases read: TGTGCCAGCAGTCTAGTGGGACAAAACTATGCTGAGCAGTTC.